This is a list of T cell receptor beta chains from one sample in a study of cytomegalovirus exposure and HLA in healthy donors. Data came from immunoSEQ multiplex PCR; TCRdb stores just in-frame clones and leaves some out. The sample includes fewer than 150,000 clones, roughly 83% of them seen just once. Material: PBMCs. The receptors stem from a man aged 35 to 55 in good health and CMV-seropositive. The CDR3 runs from the conserved cysteine through the conserved F or W. D genes are given only for firm matches. The size of a clone is reported for some rows only, either as once, few or many, or as a class for expanded clones.

.	TRBV5-5	TRBJ1-3	.	CASSLGRVSGSGNTIYF	TGTGCCAGCAGCTTGGGTCGCGTCAGCGGCTCTGGAAACACCATATATTTT
.	TRBV2	TRBJ2-1	TRBD2	CASSSLADPYNEQFF	TGTGCCAGCAGTTCCCTAGCGGACCCTTACAATGAGCAGTTCTTC
.	TRBV7-9	TRBJ2-3	.	CASSLGSWRGRLQDTQYF	TGTGCCAGCAGCTTAGGTTCGTGGAGGGGGCGCTTGCAAGATACGCAGTATTTT
.	TRBV2	TRBJ2-3	.	CASKDRDTGTDTQYF	TGTGCCAGCAAAGATCGAGACACTGGCACAGATACGCAGTATTTT
few	TRBV7-9	TRBJ2-5	TRBD2	CASSLALLAGAGQETQYF	TGTGCCAGCAGCTTAGCGCTCCTAGCGGGGGCTGGGCAAGAGACCCAGTACTTC
.	TRBV10-3	TRBJ1-5	.	CAISHGPDSNQPQHF	TGTGCCATCAGTCATGGGCCGGATAGCAATCAGCCCCAGCATTTT
.	TRBV5-6	TRBJ1-2	TRBD1	CASSGGTGGPTSYTF	TGTGCCAGCAGCGGCGGGACAGGGGGGCCTACAAGCTACACCTTC
.	TRBV30	TRBJ1-5	.	CAWSAGSTYNQPQHF	TGTGCCTGGAGTGCCGGGAGCACATACAATCAGCCCCAGCATTTT
.	TRBV14	TRBJ2-1	.	CASSRGGIYNEQFF	TGTGCTAGCAGCAGAGGAGGGATCTACAATGAGCAGTTCTTC
.	TRBV9	TRBJ2-2	TRBD1	CASSVAGTGITGELFF	TGTGCCAGCAGCGTAGCCGGGACAGGGATCACCGGGGAGCTGTTTTTT
.	TRBV9	TRBJ1-3	TRBD1	CASSVWDRTSGNTIYF	TGTGCCAGCAGCGTATGGGACAGGACCTCTGGAAACACCATATATTTT
.	TRBV6-1	TRBJ1-1	TRBD1	CASSGGEARGLEAFF	TGTGCCAGCAGTGGGGGAGAGGCCAGGGGGCTTGAAGCTTTCTTT
.	TRBV7-8	TRBJ1-2	TRBD1	CASSSILGQGSFGYTF	TGTGCCAGCAGCTCTATCCTGGGACAGGGCTCTTTCGGCTACACCTTC
.	TRBV7-6	TRBJ1-5	.	CASSLAVVGPQHF	TGTGCCAGCAGCTTAGCGGTTGTCGGGCCCCAGCATTTT
once	TRBV6-4	TRBJ2-2	.	CASSEQGDTGELFF	TGTGCCAGCAGTGAACAGGGCGACACCGGGGAGCTGTTTTTT
.	TRBV27	TRBJ1-4	.	CASSTRTVTTNEKLFF	TGTGCCAGCAGTACCCGGACAGTTACAACTAATGAAAAACTGTTTTTT
.	TRBV19	TRBJ1-3	.	CASNRAYSGNTIYF	TGTGCCAGTAATCGTGCATACTCCGGAAACACCATATATTTT
.	TRBV7-2	TRBJ1-2	TRBD1	CASSLVGTGGGYTF	TGTGCCAGCAGCTTAGTTGGGACAGGGGGTGGCTACACCTTC
once	TRBV19	TRBJ2-7	TRBD2	CASRTSGYSSYEQYF	TGTGCCAGTAGGACTAGCGGGTATAGCTCCTACGAGCAGTACTTC
.	TRBV4-2	TRBJ2-1	TRBD2	CASSQEGLAASYNEQFF	TGTGCCAGCAGCCAAGAAGGCCTAGCGGCCTCCTACAATGAGCAGTTCTTC
.	TRBV7-2	TRBJ1-3	.	CASSSPRQSSGNTIYF	TGTGCCAGCAGCTCCCCCCGACAGAGCTCTGGAAACACCATATATTTT
.	TRBV19	TRBJ2-7	TRBD2	CASSIRAGAGAYEQYF	TGTGCCAGTAGTATCAGAGCGGGGGCCGGGGCCTACGAGCAGTACTTC
.	TRBV5-4	TRBJ2-7	.	CASSGDRSYEQYF	TGTGCCAGCAGCGGTGACAGGTCCTACGAGCAGTACTTC
.	TRBV6-5	TRBJ1-1	.	CASSYSISGGTEAFF	TGTGCCAGCAGTTACTCGATCTCCGGCGGGACTGAAGCTTTCTTT
.	TRBV30	TRBJ2-1	.	CAWSVDGGNEQFF	TGTGCCTGGAGTGTAGACGGGGGTAATGAGCAGTTCTTC
.	TRBV11-2	TRBJ2-5	TRBD2	CASSLVGTSGGGTQYF	TGTGCCAGCAGCTTAGTAGGGACTAGCGGGGGTGGGACCCAGTACTTC
.	TRBV7-9	TRBJ1-4	.	CASSLPPTGEKLFF	TGTGCCAGCAGTCTCCCACCCACGGGTGAAAAACTGTTTTTT
few	TRBV2	TRBJ1-5	.	CASSPGRGTLFKPQHF	TGTGCCAGCAGCCCCGGAAGGGGTACGCTTTTTAAGCCCCAGCATTTT